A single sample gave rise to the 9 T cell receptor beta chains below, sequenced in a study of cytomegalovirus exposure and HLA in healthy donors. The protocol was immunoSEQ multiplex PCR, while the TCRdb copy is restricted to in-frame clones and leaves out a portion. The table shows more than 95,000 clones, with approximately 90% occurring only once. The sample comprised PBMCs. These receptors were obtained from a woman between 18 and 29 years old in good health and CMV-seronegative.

CDR3 sequence reads: CASSLLTGANVLTF. CDR3 sequence (DNA): TGTGCCAGCAGCCTTCTTACTGGGGCCAACGTCCTGACTTTC. V gene TRBV4-2 combines with J gene TRBJ2-6, with D unclear. The V gene lost 4 bases and the J gene lost 2 bases, with 6 bases spanning the gap. This CDR3 comprises 14 residues. Looked up from germline, CDR1 is LGHNA and CDR2 is YNFKEQ.

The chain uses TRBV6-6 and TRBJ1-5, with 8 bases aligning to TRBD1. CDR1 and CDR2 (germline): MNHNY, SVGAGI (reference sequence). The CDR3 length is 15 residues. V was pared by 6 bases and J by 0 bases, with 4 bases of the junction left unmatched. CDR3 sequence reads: CASRGTGASNQPQHF. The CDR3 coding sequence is TGTGCCAGCAGAGGGACAGGAGCTAGCAATCAGCCCCAGCATTTT.

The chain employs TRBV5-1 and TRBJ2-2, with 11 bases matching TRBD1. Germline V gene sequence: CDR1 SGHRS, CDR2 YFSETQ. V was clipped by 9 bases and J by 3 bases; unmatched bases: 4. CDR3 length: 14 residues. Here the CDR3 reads CATRDRGDTGELFF. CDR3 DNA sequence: TGCGCCACCCGGGACAGGGGGGACACCGGGGAGCTGTTTTTT.

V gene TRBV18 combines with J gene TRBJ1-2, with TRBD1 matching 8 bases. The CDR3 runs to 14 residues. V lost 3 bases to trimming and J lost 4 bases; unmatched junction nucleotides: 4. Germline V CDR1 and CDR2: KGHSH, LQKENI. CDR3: CASSPGTGTYGYTF. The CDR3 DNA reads TGTGCCAGCTCACCGGGGACAGGAACCTATGGCTACACCTTC. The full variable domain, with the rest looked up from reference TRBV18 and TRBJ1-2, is NAGVMQNPRHLVRRRGQEARLRCSPMKGHSHVYWYRQLPEEGLKFMVYLQKENIIDESGMPKERFSAEFPKEGPSILRIQQVVRGDSAAYFCASSPGTGTYGYTFGSGTRLTVV.

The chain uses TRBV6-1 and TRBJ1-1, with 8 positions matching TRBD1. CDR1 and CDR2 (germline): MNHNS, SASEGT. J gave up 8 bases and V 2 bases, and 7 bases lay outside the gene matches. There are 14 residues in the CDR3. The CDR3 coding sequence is TGTGCCAGCAGTGAAATGGGCAGACAGGGGGAAGCTTTCTTT. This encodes CASSEMGRQGEAFF.

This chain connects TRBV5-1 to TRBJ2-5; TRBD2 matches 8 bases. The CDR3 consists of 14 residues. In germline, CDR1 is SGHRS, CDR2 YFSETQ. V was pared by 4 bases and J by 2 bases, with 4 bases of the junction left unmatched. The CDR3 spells CASSPGTSQETQYF. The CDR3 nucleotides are TGCGCCAGCAGCCCCGGGACTAGTCAAGAGACCCAGTACTTC. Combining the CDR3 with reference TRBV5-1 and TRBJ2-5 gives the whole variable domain KAGVTQTPRYLIKTRGQQVTLSCSPISGHRSVSWYQQTPGQGLQFLFEYFSETQRNKGNFPGRFSGRQFSNSRSEMNVSTLELGDSALYLCASSPGTSQETQYFGPGTRLLVL.

CDR3 residues: CASSWSDGNSYEQYF. In nucleotides, the CDR3 is TGTGCCAGCAGCTGGTCGGACGGGAACTCCTACGAGCAGTACTTC. The chain is built from TRBV5-6 and TRBJ2-7, with TRBD2 as a possible D gene (5 bases). CDR1 and CDR2 from the germline V gene are SGHDT and YYEEEE. V was cut by 3 bases and J by 0 bases, with 13 bases left in between. This CDR3 is built from 15 residues.

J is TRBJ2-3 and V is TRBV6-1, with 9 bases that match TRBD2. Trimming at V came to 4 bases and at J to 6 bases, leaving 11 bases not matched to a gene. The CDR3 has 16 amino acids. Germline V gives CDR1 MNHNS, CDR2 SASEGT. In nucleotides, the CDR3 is TGTGCCAGCAGTGTATTGGCGCGGGAGGGACTTGATACGCAGTATTTT. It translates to CASSVLAREGLDTQYF.

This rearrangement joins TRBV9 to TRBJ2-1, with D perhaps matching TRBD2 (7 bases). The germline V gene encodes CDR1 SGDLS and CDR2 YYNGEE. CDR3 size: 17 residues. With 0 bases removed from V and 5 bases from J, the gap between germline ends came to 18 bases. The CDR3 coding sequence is TGTGCCAGCAGCGTAGCTACGGGGGGCTGGCAGCACAATGAGCAGTTCTTC. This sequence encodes CASSVATGGWQHNEQFF. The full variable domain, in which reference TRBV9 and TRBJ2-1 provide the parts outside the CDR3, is DSGVTQTPKHLITATGQRVTLRCSPRSGDLSVYWYQQSLDQGLQFLIQYYNGEERAKGNILERFSAQQFPDLHSELNLSSLELGDSALYFCASSVATGGWQHNEQFFGPGTRLTVL.